This T cell receptor beta chain emerged from a study of T cells in Graves' hyperthyroidism and ophthalmopathy. The overall study: Blood from the periphery was taken at initial diagnosis, before any treatment.

Amplification targeted TCR beta CDR3 regions from RNA transcripts. The TCR CDR3 first-round RT-PCR relied on the HTBI primer set. TCRdb re-called the multiplex PCR reads through MiXCR, storing one row per CDR3 protein. In the table there are 650,000 to 700,000 distinct CDR3 sequences, 17% of which are singletons. V shed 8 bases and J shed 8 bases, with 13 bases lying between them. Germline V lookup: CDR1 MNHEY, CDR2 SMNVEV (reference sequence). The CDR3 consists of 12 residues. Many counts were recorded for this clonotype. The antigen is unknown. Absent ophthalmopathy progression within 18 months defined stable Graves' hyperthyroidism. General study findings and limits: Blood held most thyroid clonotypes expanded above 0.001 frequency. From stable hyperthyroidism, ophthalmopathy was set apart by a 13 V-J model.

This receptor was taken from a man aged 45-65 years with Graves' hyperthyroidism. Specimen: blood. This chain links TRBV27 with TRBJ2-1, with D tentatively TRBD2 (6 bases). This CDR3 reads CASSWKRDEQFF. For the CDR3, the DNA is TGTGCCAGCTCCTGGAAGCGGGATGAGCAGTTCTTC.